A selection of T cell receptor beta chains follows, all from one sample in a study of shared clonotypes between healthy human individuals. TCRdb keeps only in-frame clones here, not all; method: immunoSEQ multiplex PCR. This sample has nearly 750,000 clones, with roughly two thirds found just once. The specimen was memory CD4+ T cells sorted from blood. The receptor source for this set is a woman younger than 45 in good health. Both conserved end residues are part of each CDR3. A D gene is named only where the DNA matches it firmly. The size of a clone is reported for some rows only, either as once, few or many, or as a class for expanded clones.

j_gene: TRBJ2-5
len: 14
d_gene: TRBD1
v_gene: TRBV6-5
abundance: .
CDR3aa: CASSTGQGIETQYF
CDR3nt: TGTGCCAGCAGTACGGGACAGGGGATAGAGACCCAGTACTTC

j_gene: TRBJ2-7
len: 11
d_gene: TRBD2
v_gene: TRBV6-1
abundance: many
CDR3aa: CATSDLYEQYF
CDR3nt: TGTGCAACTAGCGACCTCTACGAGCAGTACTTC

j_gene: TRBJ1-3
len: 15
d_gene: .
v_gene: TRBV18
abundance: .
CDR3aa: CASSPGGWLGNTIYF
CDR3nt: TGTGCCAGCTCACCGGGGGGTTGGCTTGGAAACACCATATATTTT

j_gene: TRBJ2-7
len: 11
d_gene: .
v_gene: TRBV28
abundance: .
CDR3aa: CASGRLYEQYF
CDR3nt: TGTGCCAGCGGACGTCTCTACGAGCAGTACTTC

j_gene: TRBJ1-2
len: 15
d_gene: .
v_gene: TRBV28
abundance: .
CDR3aa: CASSLILGLQSGYTF
CDR3nt: TGTGCCAGCAGTTTAATACTCGGCCTACAAAGTGGCTACACCTTC

j_gene: TRBJ1-5
len: 18
d_gene: .
v_gene: TRBV27
abundance: .
CDR3aa: CASSSLHGRSLGNQPQHF
CDR3nt: TGTGCCAGCAGTTCACTTCATGGACGGAGCTTGGGCAATCAGCCCCAGCATTTT

j_gene: TRBJ2-3
len: 18
d_gene: TRBD2
v_gene: TRBV11-2
abundance: .
CDR3aa: CASSLRAELAGVLDTQYF
CDR3nt: TGTGCCAGCAGCTTAAGGGCGGAACTAGCGGGAGTCTTAGATACGCAGTATTTT

j_gene: TRBJ2-3
len: 14
d_gene: .
v_gene: TRBV18
abundance: .
CDR3aa: CASSPSAGQHTQYF
CDR3nt: TGTGCCAGCTCACCCTCTGCGGGACAGCATACGCAGTATTTT

j_gene: TRBJ2-7
len: 12
d_gene: TRBD1
v_gene: TRBV2
abundance: .
CDR3aa: CASKGTAYEQYF
CDR3nt: TGTGCCAGCAAGGGGACAGCCTACGAGCAGTACTTC

j_gene: TRBJ2-1
len: 15
d_gene: TRBD2
v_gene: TRBV7-3
abundance: .
CDR3aa: CASSPGTSGHNEQFF
CDR3nt: TGTGCCAGCAGCCCAGGGACTAGCGGGCACAATGAGCAGTTCTTC

j_gene: TRBJ2-7
len: 15
d_gene: TRBD2
v_gene: TRBV7-9
abundance: .
CDR3aa: CASSLAVSGGFEQYF
CDR3nt: TGTGCCAGCAGCTTAGCGGTTAGCGGGGGATTCGAGCAGTACTTC

j_gene: TRBJ2-3
len: 15
d_gene: TRBD1
v_gene: TRBV5-3
abundance: .
CDR3aa: CASSLGGGSTDTQYF
CDR3nt: TGTGCCAGCAGCCTAGGGGGCGGGAGCACAGATACGCAGTATTTT

j_gene: TRBJ1-2
len: 14
d_gene: .
v_gene: TRBV5-1
abundance: few
CDR3aa: CASSLGEVGYGYTF
CDR3nt: TGCGCCAGCAGCTTGGGGGAGGTTGGCTATGGCTACACCTTC

j_gene: TRBJ1-1
len: 15
d_gene: .
v_gene: TRBV18
abundance: .
CDR3aa: CASSKGGRQDTEAFF
CDR3nt: TGTGCCAGCTCAAAGGGGGGCCGGCAGGACACTGAAGCTTTCTTT

j_gene: TRBJ1-5
len: 13
d_gene: .
v_gene: TRBV5-1
abundance: .
CDR3aa: CASSLEGAPPQHF
CDR3nt: TGCGCCAGCAGCTTGGAAGGGGCGCCGCCCCAGCATTTT

j_gene: TRBJ2-1
len: 13
d_gene: .
v_gene: TRBV25-1
abundance: .
CDR3aa: CATKDASYNEQFF
CDR3nt: TGTGCCACAAAGGACGCTTCCTACAATGAGCAGTTCTTC

j_gene: TRBJ1-5
len: 16
d_gene: .
v_gene: TRBV6-1
abundance: few
CDR3aa: CASSEVGPGNNQPQHF
CDR3nt: TGTGCCAGCAGTGAAGTTGGGCCAGGCAACAATCAGCCCCAGCATTTT

j_gene: TRBJ1-5
len: 15
d_gene: .
v_gene: TRBV7-2
abundance: .
CDR3aa: CASSPPGAGGQPQHF
CDR3nt: TGTGCCAGCAGCCCACCAGGGGCGGGTGGTCAGCCCCAGCATTTT

j_gene: TRBJ1-2
len: 13
d_gene: TRBD1
v_gene: TRBV29-1
abundance: .
CDR3aa: CSAEGQALSGYTF
CDR3nt: TGCAGCGCCGAAGGACAGGCCTTATCTGGCTACACCTTC

j_gene: TRBJ2-1
len: 16
d_gene: .
v_gene: TRBV28
abundance: .
CDR3aa: CASTLAGAPGYNEQFF
CDR3nt: TGTGCCAGCACCCTAGCCGGGGCACCGGGCTACAATGAGCAGTTCTTC

j_gene: TRBJ2-3
len: 12
d_gene: .
v_gene: TRBV18
abundance: few
CDR3aa: CASSPHTDTQYF
CDR3nt: TGTGCCAGCTCACCTCACACAGATACGCAGTATTTT

j_gene: TRBJ2-3
len: 17
d_gene: TRBD2
v_gene: TRBV29-1
abundance: .
CDR3aa: CSLRTSGRVIPTDTQYF
CDR3nt: TGCAGCCTAAGGACTAGCGGGAGGGTAATACCCACAGATACGCAGTATTTT

j_gene: TRBJ1-3
len: 14
d_gene: .
v_gene: TRBV28
abundance: .
CDR3aa: CASVFGNSGNTIYF
CDR3nt: TGTGCCAGCGTCTTCGGGAACTCTGGAAACACCATATATTTT